This TCR beta chain was recorded in a study of vaccination effects on CD4 cells after COVID-19. Study overall: Samples collected post-vaccine were obtained a median of 72 days after the second dose. Study conclusions and caveats: A shortage of convalescent patients and an absence of early post-infection timepoints characterized the study.

Cultured cells yielded isolated CD4+ T cells after more than nine days. All participants had two doses of either the BNT162b2 or mRNA-1273 vaccine. This table comes from immunoSEQ multiplex PCR, and its TCRdb copy is limited to in-frame clones, with some not included. The table shows about 73,000 clones, with roughly 73% occurring only once. Of note for this clone: The antigen remains undetermined.

Germline loops: CDR1 WSHSY, CDR2 SAAADI. The germline V and J ends were trimmed by 3 bases and 7 bases, with 15 bases remaining between them. This CDR3 is built from 14 residues. J is TRBJ1-2 and V is TRBV10-2; D unclear. The clonotype originates from a human donor who received a COVID-19 vaccine. Specimen: CD4+ T cells from PBMCs cultured without peptide, collected after COVID-19 vaccination. This chain's CDR3 is CASSDLVGYAGYTF. The CDR3 region has the DNA TGCGCCAGCAGTGATCTGGTTGGTTATGCTGGCTACACCTTC.